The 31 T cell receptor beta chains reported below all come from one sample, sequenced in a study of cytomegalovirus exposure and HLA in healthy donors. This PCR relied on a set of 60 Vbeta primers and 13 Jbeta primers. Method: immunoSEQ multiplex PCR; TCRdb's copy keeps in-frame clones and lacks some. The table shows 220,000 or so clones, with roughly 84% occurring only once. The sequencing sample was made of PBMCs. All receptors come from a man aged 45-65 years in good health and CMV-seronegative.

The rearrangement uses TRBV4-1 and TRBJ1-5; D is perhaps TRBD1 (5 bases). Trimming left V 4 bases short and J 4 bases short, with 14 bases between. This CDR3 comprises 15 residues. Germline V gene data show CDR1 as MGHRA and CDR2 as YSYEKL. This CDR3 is CASSPGGFGNQPQHF. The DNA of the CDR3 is TGCGCCAGCAGCCCGGGGGGTTTCGGAAATCAGCCCCAGCATTTT.

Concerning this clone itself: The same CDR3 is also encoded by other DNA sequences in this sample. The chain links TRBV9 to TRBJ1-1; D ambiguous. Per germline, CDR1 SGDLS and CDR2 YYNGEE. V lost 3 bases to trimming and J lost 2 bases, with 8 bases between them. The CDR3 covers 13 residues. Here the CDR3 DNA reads TGTGCCAGCAGCGCTCAGGTAAACACTGAAGCTTTCTTT. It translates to CASSAQVNTEAFF. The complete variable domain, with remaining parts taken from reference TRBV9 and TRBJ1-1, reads DSGVTQTPKHLITATGQRVTLRCSPRSGDLSVYWYQQSLDQGLQFLIQYYNGEERAKGNILERFSAQQFPDLHSELNLSSLELGDSALYFCASSAQVNTEAFFGQGTRLTVV.

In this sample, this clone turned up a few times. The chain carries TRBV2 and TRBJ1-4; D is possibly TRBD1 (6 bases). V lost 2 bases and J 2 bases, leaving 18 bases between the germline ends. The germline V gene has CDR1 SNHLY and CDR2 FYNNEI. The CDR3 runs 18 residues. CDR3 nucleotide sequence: TGTGCCAGCAGTGAAAGGGGGGGTTTTGGAGCGACTAATGAAAAACTGTTTTTT. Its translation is CASSERGGFGATNEKLFF.

The DNA for the CDR3 is TGCGCCAGCAGCGCATGGCAGGGGGCGGACACTGAAGCTTTCTTT. This sequence encodes CASSAWQGADTEAFF. This chain links TRBV5-1 with TRBJ1-1, with 8 bases lining up with TRBD1. V dropped 4 bases and J dropped 3; count of bases not matched to a gene: 8. Germline-derived CDR1 and CDR2 are SGHRS and YFSETQ. The CDR3 totals 15 residues.

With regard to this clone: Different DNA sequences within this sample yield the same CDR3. The CDR3 sequence: CASSPGQKETQYF. The CDR3 region has the DNA TGTGCCAGCTCACCCGGACAAAAAGAGACCCAGTACTTC. The chain combines TRBV18 with TRBJ2-5, with D perhaps TRBD1 (5 bases). V lost 3 bases and J 3 bases, leaving 8 bases between the germline ends. CDR3 length: 13 residues. Germline CDR1 KGHSH, CDR2 LQKENI. Full variable domain (outside the CDR3, taken from reference TRBV18 and TRBJ2-5): NAGVMQNPRHLVRRRGQEARLRCSPMKGHSHVYWYRQLPEEGLKFMVYLQKENIIDESGMPKERFSAEFPKEGPSILRIQQVVRGDSAAYFCASSPGQKETQYFGPGTRLLVL.

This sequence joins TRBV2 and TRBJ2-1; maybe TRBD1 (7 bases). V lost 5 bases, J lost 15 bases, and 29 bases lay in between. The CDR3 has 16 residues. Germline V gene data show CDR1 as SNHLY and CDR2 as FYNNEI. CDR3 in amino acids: CASSPRQGAVGSRGFF. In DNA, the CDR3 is TGTGCCAGCAGTCCGAGACAGGGCGCCGTTGGTTCGCGGGGGTTCTTC.

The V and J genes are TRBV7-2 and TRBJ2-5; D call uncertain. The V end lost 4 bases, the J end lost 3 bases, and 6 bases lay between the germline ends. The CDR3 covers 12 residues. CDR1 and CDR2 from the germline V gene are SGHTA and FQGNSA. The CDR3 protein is CASSSPKETQYF. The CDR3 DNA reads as TGTGCCAGCAGCTCCCCCAAAGAGACCCAGTACTTC.

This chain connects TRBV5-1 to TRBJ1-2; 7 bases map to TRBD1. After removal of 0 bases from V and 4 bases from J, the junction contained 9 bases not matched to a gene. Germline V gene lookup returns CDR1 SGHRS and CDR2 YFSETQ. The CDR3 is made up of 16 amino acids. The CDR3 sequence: CASSLAQGGLLYGYTF. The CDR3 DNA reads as TGCGCCAGCAGCTTGGCCCAGGGGGGCTTACTCTATGGCTACACCTTC.

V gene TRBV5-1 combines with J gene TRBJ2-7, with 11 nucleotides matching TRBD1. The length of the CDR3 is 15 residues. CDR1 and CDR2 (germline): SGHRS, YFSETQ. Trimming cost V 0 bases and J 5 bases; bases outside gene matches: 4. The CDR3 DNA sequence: TGCGCCAGCAGCTTGGCAGGGACAGGGGGTCACGAGCAGTACTTC. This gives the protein CASSLAGTGGHEQYF.

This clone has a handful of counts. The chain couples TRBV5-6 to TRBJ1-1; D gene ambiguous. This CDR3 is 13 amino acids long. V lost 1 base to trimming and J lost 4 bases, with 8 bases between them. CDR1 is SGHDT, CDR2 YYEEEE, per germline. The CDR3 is CASSLTQRTEAFF. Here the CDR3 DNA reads TGTGCCAGCAGCTTGACTCAACGCACTGAAGCTTTCTTT.

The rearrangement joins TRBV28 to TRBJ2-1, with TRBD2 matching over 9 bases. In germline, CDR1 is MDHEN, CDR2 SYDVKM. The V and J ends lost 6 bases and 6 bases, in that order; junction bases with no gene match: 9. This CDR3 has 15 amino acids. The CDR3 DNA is TGTGCCAGCAGGGCAAGTAAGGGACTAGCCAATGAGCAGTTCTTC. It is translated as CASRASKGLANEQFF.

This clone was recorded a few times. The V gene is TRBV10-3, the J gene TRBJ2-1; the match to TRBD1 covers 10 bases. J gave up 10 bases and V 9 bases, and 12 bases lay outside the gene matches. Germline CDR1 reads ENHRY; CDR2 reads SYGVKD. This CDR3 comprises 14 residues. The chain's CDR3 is CAISGTGALGEQFF. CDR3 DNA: TGTGCCATTTCAGGGACAGGGGCTTTGGGGGAGCAGTTCTTC.

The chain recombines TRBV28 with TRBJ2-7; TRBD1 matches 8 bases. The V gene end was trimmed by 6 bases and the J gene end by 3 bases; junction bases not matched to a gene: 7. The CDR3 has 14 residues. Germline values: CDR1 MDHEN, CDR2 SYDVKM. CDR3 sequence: CASRDRERNYEQYF. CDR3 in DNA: TGTGCCAGCAGGGACAGGGAGAGGAACTACGAGCAGTACTTC.

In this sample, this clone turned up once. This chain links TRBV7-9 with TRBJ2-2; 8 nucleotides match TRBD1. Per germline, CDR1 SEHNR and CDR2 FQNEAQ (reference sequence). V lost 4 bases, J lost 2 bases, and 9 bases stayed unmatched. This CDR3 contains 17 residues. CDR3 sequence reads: CASSSTDRGFNTGELFF. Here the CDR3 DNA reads TGTGCCAGCAGCTCTACCGACAGGGGTTTTAACACCGGGGAGCTGTTTTTT.

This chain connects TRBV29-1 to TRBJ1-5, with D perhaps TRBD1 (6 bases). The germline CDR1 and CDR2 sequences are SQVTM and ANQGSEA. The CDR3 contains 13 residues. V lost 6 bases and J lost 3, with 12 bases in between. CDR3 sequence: CSVKGDLNQPQHF. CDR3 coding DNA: TGCAGCGTGAAGGGGGACCTCAATCAGCCCCAGCATTTT.

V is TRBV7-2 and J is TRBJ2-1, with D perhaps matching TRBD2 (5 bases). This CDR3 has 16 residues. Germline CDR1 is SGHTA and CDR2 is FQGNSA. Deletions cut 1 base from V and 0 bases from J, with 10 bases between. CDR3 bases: TGTGCCAGCAGCTTAGGGGTGGGGAGCTCCTACAATGAGCAGTTCTTC. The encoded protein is CASSLGVGSSYNEQFF.

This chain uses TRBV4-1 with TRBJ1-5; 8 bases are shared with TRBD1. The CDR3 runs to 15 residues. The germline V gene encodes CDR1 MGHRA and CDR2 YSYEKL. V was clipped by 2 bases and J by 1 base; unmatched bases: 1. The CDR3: CASSQTGGSNQPQHF. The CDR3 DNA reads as TGCGCCAGCAGCCAAACAGGGGGGAGCAATCAGCCCCAGCATTTT.

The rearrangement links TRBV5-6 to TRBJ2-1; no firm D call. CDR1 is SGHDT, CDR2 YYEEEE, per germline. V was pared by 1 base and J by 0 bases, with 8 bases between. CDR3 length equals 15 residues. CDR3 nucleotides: TGTGCCAGCAGCTTGTTTCCTTTCTCCTACAATGAGCAGTTCTTC. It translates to CASSLFPFSYNEQFF.

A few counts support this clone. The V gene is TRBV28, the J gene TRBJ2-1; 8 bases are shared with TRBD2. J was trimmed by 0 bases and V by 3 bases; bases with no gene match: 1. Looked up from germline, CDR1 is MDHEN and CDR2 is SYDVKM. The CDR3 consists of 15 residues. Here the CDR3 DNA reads TGTGCCAGCAGTTTGAGCGGGAGCTCCTACAATGAGCAGTTCTTC. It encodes CASSLSGSSYNEQFF. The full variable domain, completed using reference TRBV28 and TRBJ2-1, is DVKVTQSSRYLVKRTGEKVFLECVQDMDHENMFWYRQDPGLGLRLIYFSYDVKMKEKGDIPEGYSVSREKKERFSLILESASTNQTSMYLCASSLSGSSYNEQFFGPGTRLTVL.

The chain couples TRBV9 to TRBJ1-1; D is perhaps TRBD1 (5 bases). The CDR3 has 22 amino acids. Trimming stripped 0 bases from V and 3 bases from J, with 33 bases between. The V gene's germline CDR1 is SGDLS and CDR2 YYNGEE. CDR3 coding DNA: TGTGCCAGCAGCGTAGCTTTTGGCGGGAACCCCTCGGGGGAAAGTTTAGACACTGAAGCTTTCTTT. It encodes CASSVAFGGNPSGESLDTEAFF.

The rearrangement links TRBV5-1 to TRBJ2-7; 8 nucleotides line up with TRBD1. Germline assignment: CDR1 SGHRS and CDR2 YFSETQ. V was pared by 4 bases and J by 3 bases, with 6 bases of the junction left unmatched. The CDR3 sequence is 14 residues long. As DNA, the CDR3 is TGCGCCAGCAGCGCGGGACAGGCATTCTACGAGCAGTACTTC. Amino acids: CASSAGQAFYEQYF.

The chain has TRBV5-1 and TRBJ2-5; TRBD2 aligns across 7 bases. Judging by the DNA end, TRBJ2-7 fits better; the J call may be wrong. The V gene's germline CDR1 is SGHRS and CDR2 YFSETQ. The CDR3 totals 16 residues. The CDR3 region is CASSLEERDLSYEQYF. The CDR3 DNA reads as TGCGCCAGCAGCTTGGAAGAGCGGGACCTCTCCTACGAGCAGTACTTC.

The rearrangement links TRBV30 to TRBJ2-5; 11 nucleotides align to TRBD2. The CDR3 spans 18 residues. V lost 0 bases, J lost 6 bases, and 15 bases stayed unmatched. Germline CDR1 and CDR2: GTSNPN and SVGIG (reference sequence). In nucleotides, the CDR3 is TGTGCCTGGAGTGTACCCTCCCCTAGCGGGAGGCCACTACAGACCCAGTACTTC. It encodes CAWSVPSPSGRPLQTQYF.

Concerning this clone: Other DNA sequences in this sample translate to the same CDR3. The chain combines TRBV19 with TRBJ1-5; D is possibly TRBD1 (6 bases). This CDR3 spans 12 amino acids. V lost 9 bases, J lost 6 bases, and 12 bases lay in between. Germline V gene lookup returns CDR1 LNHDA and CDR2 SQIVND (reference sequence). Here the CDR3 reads CASTGFGQPQHF. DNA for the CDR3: TGTGCCAGCACAGGGTTCGGTCAGCCCCAGCATTTT. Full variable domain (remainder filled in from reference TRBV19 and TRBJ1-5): DGGITQSPKYLFRKEGQNVTLSCEQNLNHDAMYWYRQDPGQGLRLIYYSQIVNDFQKGDIAEGYSVSREKKESFPLTVTSAQKNPTAFYLCASTGFGQPQHFGDGTRLSIL.

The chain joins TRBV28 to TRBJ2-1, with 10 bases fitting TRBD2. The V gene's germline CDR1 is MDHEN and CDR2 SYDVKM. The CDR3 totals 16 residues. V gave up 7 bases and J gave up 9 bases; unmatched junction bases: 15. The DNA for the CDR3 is TGTGCCAGCAATCTGCTAGCGGGAGCGGAGTGGGGTGAGCAGTTCTTC. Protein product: CASNLLAGAEWGEQFF.

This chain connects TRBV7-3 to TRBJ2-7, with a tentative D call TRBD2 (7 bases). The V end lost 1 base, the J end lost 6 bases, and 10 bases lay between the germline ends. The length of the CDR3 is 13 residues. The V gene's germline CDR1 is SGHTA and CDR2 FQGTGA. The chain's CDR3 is CASSLRGGVEQYF. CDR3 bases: TGTGCCAGCAGCTTAAGGGGGGGCGTCGAGCAGTACTTC.

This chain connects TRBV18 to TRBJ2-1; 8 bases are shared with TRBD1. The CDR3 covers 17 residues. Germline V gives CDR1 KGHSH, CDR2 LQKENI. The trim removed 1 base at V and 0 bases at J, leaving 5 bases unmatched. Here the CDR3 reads CASSPRRDRSSYNEQFF. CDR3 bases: TGTGCCAGCTCACCACGACGGGACAGGAGCTCCTACAATGAGCAGTTCTTC.

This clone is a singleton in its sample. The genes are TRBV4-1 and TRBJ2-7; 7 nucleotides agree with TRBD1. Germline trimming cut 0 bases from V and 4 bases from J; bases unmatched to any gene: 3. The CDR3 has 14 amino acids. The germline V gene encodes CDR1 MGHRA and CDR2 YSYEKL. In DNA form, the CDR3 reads TGCGCCAGCAGCCAAGAAGGGGGCAGGTACGAGCAGTACTTC. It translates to CASSQEGGRYEQYF.

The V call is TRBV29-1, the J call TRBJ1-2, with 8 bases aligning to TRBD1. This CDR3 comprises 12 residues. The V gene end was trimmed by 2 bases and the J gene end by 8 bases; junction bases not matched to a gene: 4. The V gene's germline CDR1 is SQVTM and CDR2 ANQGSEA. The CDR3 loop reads CSVERTGTGYTF. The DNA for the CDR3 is TGCAGCGTTGAAAGGACAGGGACAGGCTACACCTTC.

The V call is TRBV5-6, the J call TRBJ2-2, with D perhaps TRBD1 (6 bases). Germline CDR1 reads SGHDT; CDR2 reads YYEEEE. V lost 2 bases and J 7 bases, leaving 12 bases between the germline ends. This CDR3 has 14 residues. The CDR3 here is CASSFIQGFGELFF. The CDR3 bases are TGTGCCAGCAGCTTTATACAGGGATTCGGGGAGCTGTTTTTT.

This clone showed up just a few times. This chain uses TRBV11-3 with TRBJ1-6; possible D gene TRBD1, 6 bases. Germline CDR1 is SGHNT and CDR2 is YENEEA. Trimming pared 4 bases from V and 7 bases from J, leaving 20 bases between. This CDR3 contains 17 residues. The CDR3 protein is CASSYRIGTLGNSPLHF. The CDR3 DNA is TGTGCCAGCAGCTACAGAATTGGGACATTAGGAAATTCACCCCTCCACTTT.